The 13 T cell receptor beta chains listed next were all sequenced from one sample in a study of T cells expressing NK-cell markers. Using the 5' RACE reads, TCRdb records one entry per CDR3 protein without DNA. This table lists around 550,000 distinct CDR3 sequences. The sample was blood T cells: a sorted CD56 or NKG2C T cell subset, CD4+ or CD8+ T cells, or bulk PBMC T cells (not recorded which). The receptors were sampled from a young man in good health.

The V call is TRBV5-1, the J call TRBJ2-6. Per the germline V gene, CDR1 is SGHRS and CDR2 is YFSETQ. This CDR3 has 16 residues. The CDR3 loop is CASSLAGIGGANVLTF.

J is TRBJ2-1 and V is TRBV18; TCRdb picks TRBD1, but there is no DNA to check that call. The CDR3 spans 14 residues. Germline V lookup: CDR1 KGHSH, CDR2 LQKENI. CDR3: CASSAIKGRNEQFF.

The rearrangement links TRBV12-3 or TRBV12-4 to TRBJ2-3. This CDR3 comprises 13 residues. The CDR3 reads CASSERGSDTQYF.

The gene calls are TRBV9 and TRBJ1-2; TCRdb reports TRBD1, a call that lacks DNA to check it against. The germline V gene encodes CDR1 SGDLS and CDR2 YYNGEE. The CDR3 contains 15 residues. The CDR3 here is CASSVRGAPLYGYTF.

The chain carries TRBV4-3 and TRBJ2-2; there is no DNA to check the TCRdb D call of TRBD2. The CDR3 runs 14 residues. The germline V gene encodes CDR1 LGHNA and CDR2 YSLEER. CDR3 protein: CASSQDREMVELFF.

The chain employs TRBV7-2 and TRBJ2-1; lacking DNA, the TRBD2 call made by TCRdb goes unchecked. This CDR3 region has 15 residues. Germline V gene sequence: CDR1 SGHTA, CDR2 FQGNSA. The CDR3 protein is CASSLELAGAHEQFF.

This sequence joins TRBV20-1 and TRBJ1-5. CDR1 DFQATT and CDR2 SNEGSKA come from the germline V gene (reference sequence). The CDR3 consists of 15 residues. The chain's CDR3 is CSAETNDGRNQPQHF.

The CDR3: CASSLALQKEQFF. The gene calls are TRBV7-9 and TRBJ2-1. Germline CDR1 SEHNR, CDR2 FQNEAQ (reference sequence). The CDR3 is 13 residues long.

This chain connects TRBV28 to TRBJ1-5; TCRdb's D call, TRBD1, is unchecked because there is no DNA. Germline CDR1 and CDR2: MDHEN and SYDVKM. This CDR3 is 13 amino acids long. The CDR3 reads CVSSDRRAQPQHF.

V gene TRBV20-1 combines with J gene TRBJ2-1; TCRdb's D gene call, TRBD2, goes unchecked for lack of DNA. The CDR3 loop spans 18 amino acids. Germline CDR1 is DFQATT and CDR2 is SNEGSKA (reference sequence). This CDR3 reads CSARGTSGRAIVYNEQFF.

The rearrangement links TRBV5-4 to TRBJ2-1; TCRdb proposes TRBD2, but this gene call is untestable without DNA. CDR3 length: 16 residues. Per the germline V gene, CDR1 is SGHNT and CDR2 is YYREEE (reference sequence). This chain's CDR3 is CASSLETSGRMIEQFF. Based on the CDR3 plus reference TRBV5-4 and TRBJ2-1, the full variable domain is ETGVTQSPTHLIKTRGQQVTLRCSSQSGHNTVSWYQQALGQGPQFIFQYYREEENGRGNFPPRFSGLQFPNYSSELNVNALELDDSALYLCASSLETSGRMIEQFFGPGTRLTVL.

The chain couples TRBV29-1 to TRBJ2-1; TCRdb's D gene call, TRBD1, goes unchecked for lack of DNA. CDR1 and CDR2 (germline): SQVTM, ANQGSEA. This CDR3 is built from 16 residues. The CDR3 spells CSVDLPGTGRANEQFF.

The gene calls are TRBV5-1 and TRBJ1-6; TCRdb selects TRBD1, and the lack of DNA leaves this call unchecked. The CDR3 runs to 15 residues. Germline CDR1 SGHRS, CDR2 YFSETQ. CDR3 loop: CASRERTVYNSPLHF.